The clone carrying this T cell receptor (beta chain) was found many times. As yet, its antigen is unknown. The data originate from a study of post-analysis software for immune sequencing data. Per the germline V gene, CDR1 is ENHRY and CDR2 is SYGVKD. V shed 4 bases and J shed 0 bases, with 5 bases lying between them. The CDR3 is 13 residues long. The TCR beta cDNA libraries contained unique molecular identifiers. Once roughly 0.85 to 11 million T cells were used, roughly 0.5 million cDNA molecules resulted. MiXCR, run by TCRdb on the PCR reads, gives a single entry per CDR3 protein. The sample lists a few hundred thousand distinct CDR3 sequences; roughly 30% were seen once. General study results and limits: Significantly decreased normalized Chao1 diversity was recorded for multiple sclerosis patients relative to controls. In patients, five TRBV segments were more frequent than in controls, with TRBV5-6, TRBV5-1 and TRBV20-1 among them. Strong co-clustering by F measure was seen for same-batch samples.

The rearrangement joins TRBV10-3 to TRBJ2-3; D unclear. The specimen was blood. This sequence originates from a girl under 18 with multiple sclerosis. The CDR3 DNA is TGTGCCATCAGTGCGGGTAGCACAGATACGCAGTATTTT. Residues: CAISAGSTDTQYF.